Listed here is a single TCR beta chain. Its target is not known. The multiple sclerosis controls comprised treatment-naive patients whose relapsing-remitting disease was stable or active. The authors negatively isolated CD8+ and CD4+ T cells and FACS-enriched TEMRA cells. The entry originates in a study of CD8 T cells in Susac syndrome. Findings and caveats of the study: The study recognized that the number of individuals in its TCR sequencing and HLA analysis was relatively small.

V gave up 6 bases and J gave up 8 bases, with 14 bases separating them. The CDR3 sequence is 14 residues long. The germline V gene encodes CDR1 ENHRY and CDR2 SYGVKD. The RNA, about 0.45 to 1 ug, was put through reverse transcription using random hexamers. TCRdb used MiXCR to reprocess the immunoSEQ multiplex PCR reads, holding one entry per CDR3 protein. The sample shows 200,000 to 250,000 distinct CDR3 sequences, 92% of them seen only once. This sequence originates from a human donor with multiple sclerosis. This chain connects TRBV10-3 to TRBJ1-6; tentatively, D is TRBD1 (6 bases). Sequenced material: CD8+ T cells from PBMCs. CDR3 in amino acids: CAIRKQGLDSPLHF. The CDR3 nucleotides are TGTGCCATCAGGAAACAGGGTTTGGATTCACCCCTCCACTTT.